This T cell receptor beta chain was captured in a study of CD8+CD57+ T cells in acquired aplastic anemia. Study in general: Sorted CD4+ and CD8+ cells gave an average of roughly 3.3 ug of DNA.

Profiles of TCR beta VDJ and CDR3 were generated from a genomic DNA template. TCRdb processed the reads anew with MiXCR; each CDR3 protein has one entry. The table has just over 200,000 distinct CDR3 sequences, 65% seen once. Remarks on this clonotype: Its specificity is not known.

All sequencing subjects had displayed CD8+CD57+ cell expansion on flow cytometry. Blood sampling was performed on the patients, and none of them had received therapy by then. Whole-study results and caveats: Sharing between patients and controls was observed for twenty-nine CD8+ CDR3 sequences. Patients did not significantly differ from controls in CD8+ Simpson's diversity.

Germline CDR1 is SGDLS and CDR2 is YYNGEE. This CDR3 is built from 13 residues. The ends were cut back, 0 bases at V and 6 bases at J, with 9 bases in the middle. The chain is built from TRBV9 and TRBJ1-2; D perhaps matches TRBD1 (5 bases). The receptor was isolated from a human donor with aplastic anemia. Sequences were obtained from sorted CD4+, CD8+, or CD8+CD57+ T cells (not recorded which) from PBMCs. CDR3 sequence: CASSVGRVDGYTF. The DNA for the CDR3 is TGTGCCAGCAGCGTAGGCAGGGTGGATGGCTACACCTTC. Full variable domain (remainder filled in from reference TRBV9 and TRBJ1-2): DSGVTQTPKHLITATGQRVTLRCSPRSGDLSVYWYQQSLDQGLQFLIQYYNGEERAKGNILERFSAQQFPDLHSELNLSSLELGDSALYFCASSVGRVDGYTFGSGTRLTVV.